This T cell receptor (beta chain) derives from a study of blood T cell repertoires in COVID-19. Study-level background: PBMCs, B-cell-depleted T cells, or T cells were the source of the cDNA or gDNA that made up the material.

Source study methods: Amplified reference gene primers provided the basis for estimating nucleated cell counts. Method: immunoSEQ multiplex PCR; TCRdb's copy keeps in-frame clones and lacks some. The V and J calls and the clone size are those of that table, but D and trimming were determined from the DNA. This sample has about 180,000 clones, with 80% to 90% found just once. The CDR3 spans 16 residues. CDR1 and CDR2 from the germline V gene are SGHDT and YYEEEE. The junction had 4 bases not matched to a gene; V was cut back by 0 bases and J by 2 bases. Membership in each cohort depended on participant-reported clinical history.

The V and J genes are TRBV5-6 and TRBJ2-2; 7 nucleotides match TRBD1. The receptor's source is a man aged 50-59 years who had recovered from COVID-19. The sequenced material came from PBMCs or T cells enriched from blood (not recorded which). CDR3 DNA: TGTGCCAGCAGCTTGGTGGGACAGCGAAACACCGGGGAGCTGTTTTTT. It translates to CASSLVGQRNTGELFF.